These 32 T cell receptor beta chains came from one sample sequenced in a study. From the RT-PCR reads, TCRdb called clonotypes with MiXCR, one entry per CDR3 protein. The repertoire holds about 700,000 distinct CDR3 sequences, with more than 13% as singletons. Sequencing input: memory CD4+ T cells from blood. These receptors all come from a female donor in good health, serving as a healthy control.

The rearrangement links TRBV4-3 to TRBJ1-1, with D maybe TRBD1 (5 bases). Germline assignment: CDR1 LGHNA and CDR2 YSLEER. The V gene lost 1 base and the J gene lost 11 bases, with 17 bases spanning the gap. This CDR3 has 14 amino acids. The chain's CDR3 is CASSQGWDGPWAFF. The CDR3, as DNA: TGCGCCAGCAGCCAAGGCTGGGACGGGCCCTGGGCTTTCTTT.

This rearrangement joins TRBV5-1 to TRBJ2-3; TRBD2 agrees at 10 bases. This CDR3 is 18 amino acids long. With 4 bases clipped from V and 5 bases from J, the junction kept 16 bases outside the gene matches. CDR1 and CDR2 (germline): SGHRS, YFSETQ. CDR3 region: CASSPYGMIAGGRDTQYF. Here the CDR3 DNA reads TGCGCCAGCAGCCCCTACGGGATGATAGCGGGGGGCCGAGATACGCAGTATTTT.

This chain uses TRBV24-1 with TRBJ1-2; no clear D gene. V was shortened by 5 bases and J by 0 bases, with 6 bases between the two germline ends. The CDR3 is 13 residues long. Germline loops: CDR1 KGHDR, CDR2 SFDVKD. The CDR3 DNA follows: TGTGCCACCAGTGCGCAGACTAACTATGGCTACACCTTC. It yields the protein CATSAQTNYGYTF.

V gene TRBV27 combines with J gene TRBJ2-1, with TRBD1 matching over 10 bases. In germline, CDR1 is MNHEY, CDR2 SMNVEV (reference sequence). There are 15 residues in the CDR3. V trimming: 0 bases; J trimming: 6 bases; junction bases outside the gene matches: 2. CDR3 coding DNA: TGTGCCAGCAGTTTATCAGGGACAGGGGTCAATGAGCAGTTCTTC. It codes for CASSLSGTGVNEQFF.

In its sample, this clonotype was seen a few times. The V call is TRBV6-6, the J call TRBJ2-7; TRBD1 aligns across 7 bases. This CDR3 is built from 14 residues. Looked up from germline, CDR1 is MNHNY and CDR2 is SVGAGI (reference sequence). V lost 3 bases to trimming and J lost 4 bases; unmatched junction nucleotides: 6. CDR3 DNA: TGTGCCAGCAGTTATCACCGGGACAGTTACGAGCAGTACTTC. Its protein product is CASSYHRDSYEQYF.

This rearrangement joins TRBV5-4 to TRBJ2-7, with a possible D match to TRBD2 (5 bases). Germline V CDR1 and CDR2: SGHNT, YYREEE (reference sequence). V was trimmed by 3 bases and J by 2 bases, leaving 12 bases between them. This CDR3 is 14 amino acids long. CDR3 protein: CASSSGADTYEQYF. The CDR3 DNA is TGTGCCAGCAGCTCCGGAGCGGATACCTACGAGCAGTACTTC.

CDR3: CASSTGTGDEKLFF. The CDR3 DNA is TGCGCCAGCAGCACCGGGACAGGGGATGAAAAACTGTTTTTT. The chain has TRBV5-1 and TRBJ1-4; 10 bases align to TRBD1. Losses at the gene ends were 4 bases for V and 6 bases for J; bases not matched to a gene: 3. Germline V gene data show CDR1 as SGHRS and CDR2 as YFSETQ. The CDR3 runs 14 residues.

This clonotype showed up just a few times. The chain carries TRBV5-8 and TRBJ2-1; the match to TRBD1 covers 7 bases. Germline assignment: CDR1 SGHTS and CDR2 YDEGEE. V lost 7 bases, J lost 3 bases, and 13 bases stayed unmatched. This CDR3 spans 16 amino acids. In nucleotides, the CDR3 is TGTGCCAGCGAACTAGGGGGCCTAAGAGACTACAATGAGCAGTTCTTC. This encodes CASELGGLRDYNEQFF.

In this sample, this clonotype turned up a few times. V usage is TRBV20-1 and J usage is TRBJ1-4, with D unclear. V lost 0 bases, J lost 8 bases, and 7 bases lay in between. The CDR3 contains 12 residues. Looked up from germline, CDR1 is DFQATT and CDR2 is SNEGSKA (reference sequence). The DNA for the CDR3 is TGCAGTGCTAGAGATATTTCAGAAAAACTGTTTTTT. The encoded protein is CSARDISEKLFF.

DNA of the CDR3: TGTGCCAGCAGCCTTTCCGGACAGGGGGCCTTGAACACTGAAGCTTTCTTT. Translating it yields CASSLSGQGALNTEAFF. The J gene is TRBJ1-1, the V gene TRBV12-3 or TRBV12-4, with 11 bases aligning to TRBD1. The J segment lost 0 bases and the V segment lost 6 bases, leaving 9 bases of the junction unmatched. This CDR3 is 17 amino acids long.

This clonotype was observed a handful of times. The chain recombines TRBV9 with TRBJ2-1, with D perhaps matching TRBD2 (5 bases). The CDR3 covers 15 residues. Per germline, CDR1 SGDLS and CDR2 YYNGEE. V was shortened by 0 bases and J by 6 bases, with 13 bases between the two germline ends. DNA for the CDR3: TGTGCCAGCAGCGTAGCTTGGGAGACCGTCAATGAGCAGTTCTTC. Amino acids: CASSVAWETVNEQFF.

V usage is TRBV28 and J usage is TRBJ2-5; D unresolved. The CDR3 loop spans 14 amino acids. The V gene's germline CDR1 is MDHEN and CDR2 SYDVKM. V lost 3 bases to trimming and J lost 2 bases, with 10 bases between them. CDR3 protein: CASSFVSGQETQYF. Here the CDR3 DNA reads TGTGCCAGCAGTTTCGTAAGTGGACAAGAGACCCAGTACTTC.

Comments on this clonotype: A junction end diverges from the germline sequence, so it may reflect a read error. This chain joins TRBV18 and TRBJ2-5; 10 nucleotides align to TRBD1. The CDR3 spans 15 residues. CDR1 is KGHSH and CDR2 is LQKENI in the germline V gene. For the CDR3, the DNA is TGTGCCAGCTCTCCGGGACAGGGGCTCCAAGGGACCCAGTACTTC. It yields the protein CASSPGQGLQGTQYF.

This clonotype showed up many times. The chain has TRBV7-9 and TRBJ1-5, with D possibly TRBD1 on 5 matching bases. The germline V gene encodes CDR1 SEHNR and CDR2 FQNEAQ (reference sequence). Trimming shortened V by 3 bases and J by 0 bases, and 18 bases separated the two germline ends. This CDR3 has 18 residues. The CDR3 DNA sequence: TGTGCCAGCAGCTTCCATGGGACGGCTGGGGATAGCAATCAGCCCCAGCATTTT. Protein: CASSFHGTAGDSNQPQHF.

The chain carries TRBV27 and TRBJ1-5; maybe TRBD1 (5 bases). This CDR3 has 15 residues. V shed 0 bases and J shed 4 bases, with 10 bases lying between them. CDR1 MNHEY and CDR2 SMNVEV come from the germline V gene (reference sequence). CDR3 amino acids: CASSLSVTANQPQHF. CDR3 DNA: TGTGCCAGCAGTTTATCCGTGACAGCAAATCAGCCCCAGCATTTT.

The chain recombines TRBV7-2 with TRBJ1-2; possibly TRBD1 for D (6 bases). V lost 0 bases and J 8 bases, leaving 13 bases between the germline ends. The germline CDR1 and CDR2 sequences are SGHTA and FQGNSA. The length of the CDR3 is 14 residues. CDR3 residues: CASSLAGTIVGYTF. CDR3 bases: TGTGCCAGCAGCTTAGCGGGGACAATTGTCGGCTACACCTTC.

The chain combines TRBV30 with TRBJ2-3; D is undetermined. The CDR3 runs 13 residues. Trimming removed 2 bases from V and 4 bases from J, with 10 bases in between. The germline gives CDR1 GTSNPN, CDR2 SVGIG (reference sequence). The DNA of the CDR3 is TGTGCCTGGAGTCCCTCCTCATCAGATACGCAGTATTTT. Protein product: CAWSPSSSDTQYF. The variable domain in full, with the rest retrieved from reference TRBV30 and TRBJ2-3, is SQTIHQWPATLVQPVGSPLSLECTVEGTSNPNLYWYRQAAGRGLQLLFYSVGIGQISSEVPQNLSASRPQDRQFILSSKKLLLSDSGFYLCAWSPSSSDTQYFGPGTRLTVL.

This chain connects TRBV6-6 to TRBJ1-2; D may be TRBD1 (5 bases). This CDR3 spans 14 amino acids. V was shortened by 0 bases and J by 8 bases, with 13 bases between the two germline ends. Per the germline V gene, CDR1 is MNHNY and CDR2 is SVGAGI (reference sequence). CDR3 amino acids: CASSYSGTIKGYTF. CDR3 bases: TGTGCCAGCAGTTACTCAGGGACGATCAAGGGCTACACCTTC.

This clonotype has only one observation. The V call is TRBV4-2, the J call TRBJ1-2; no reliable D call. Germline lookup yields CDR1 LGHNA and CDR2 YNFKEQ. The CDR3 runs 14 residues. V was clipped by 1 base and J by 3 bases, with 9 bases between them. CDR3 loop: CASSQVGRDYGYTF. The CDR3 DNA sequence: TGTGCCAGCAGCCAAGTGGGTAGGGACTATGGCTACACCTTC.

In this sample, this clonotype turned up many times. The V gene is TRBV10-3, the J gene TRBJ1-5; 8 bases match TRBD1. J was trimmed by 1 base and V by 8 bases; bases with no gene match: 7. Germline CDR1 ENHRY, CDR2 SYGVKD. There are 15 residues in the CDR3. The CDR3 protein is CAIQEAGGSNQPQHF. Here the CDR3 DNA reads TGTGCCATCCAGGAGGCAGGGGGCAGCAATCAGCCCCAGCATTTT.

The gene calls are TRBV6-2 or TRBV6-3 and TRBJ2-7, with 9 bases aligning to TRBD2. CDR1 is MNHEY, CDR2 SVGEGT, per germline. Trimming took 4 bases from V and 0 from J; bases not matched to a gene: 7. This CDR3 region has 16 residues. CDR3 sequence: CASSSAGGRPSYEQYF. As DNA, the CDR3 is TGTGCCAGCAGTTCCGCGGGGGGGAGGCCCTCCTACGAGCAGTACTTC.

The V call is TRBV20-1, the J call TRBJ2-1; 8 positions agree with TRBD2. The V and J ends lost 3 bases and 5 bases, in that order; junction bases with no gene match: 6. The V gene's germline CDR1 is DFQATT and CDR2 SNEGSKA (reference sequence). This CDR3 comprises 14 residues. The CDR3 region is CSARAAGVNNEQFF. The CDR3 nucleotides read TGCAGTGCTAGGGCAGCGGGAGTGAACAATGAGCAGTTCTTC.

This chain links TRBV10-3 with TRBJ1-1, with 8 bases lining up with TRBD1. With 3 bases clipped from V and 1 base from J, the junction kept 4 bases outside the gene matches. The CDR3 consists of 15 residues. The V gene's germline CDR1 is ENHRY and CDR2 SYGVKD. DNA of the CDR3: TGTGCCATCAGTGATCCGGGACAGGCGAACACTGAAGCTTTCTTT. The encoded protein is CAISDPGQANTEAFF.

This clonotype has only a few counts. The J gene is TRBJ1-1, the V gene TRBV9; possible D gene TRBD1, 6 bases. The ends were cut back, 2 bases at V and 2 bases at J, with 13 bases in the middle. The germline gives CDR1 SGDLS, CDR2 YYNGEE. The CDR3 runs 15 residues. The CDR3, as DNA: TGTGCCAGCAGCGTTGAGGGGGTAGGTAACACTGAAGCTTTCTTT. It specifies CASSVEGVGNTEAFF.

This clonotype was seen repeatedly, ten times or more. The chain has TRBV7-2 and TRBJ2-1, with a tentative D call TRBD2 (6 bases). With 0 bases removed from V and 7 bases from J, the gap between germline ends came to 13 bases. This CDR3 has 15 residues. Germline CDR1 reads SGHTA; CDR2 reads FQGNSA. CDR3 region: CASSLAWGVGNEQFF. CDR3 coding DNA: TGTGCCAGCAGCTTAGCCTGGGGGGTGGGGAATGAGCAGTTCTTC.

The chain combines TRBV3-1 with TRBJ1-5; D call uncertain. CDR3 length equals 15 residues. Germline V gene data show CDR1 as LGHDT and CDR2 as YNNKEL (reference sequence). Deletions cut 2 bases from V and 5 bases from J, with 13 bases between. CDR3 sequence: CASSQISGADQPQHF. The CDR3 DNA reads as TGTGCCAGCAGCCAAATCTCGGGCGCGGATCAGCCCCAGCATTTT.

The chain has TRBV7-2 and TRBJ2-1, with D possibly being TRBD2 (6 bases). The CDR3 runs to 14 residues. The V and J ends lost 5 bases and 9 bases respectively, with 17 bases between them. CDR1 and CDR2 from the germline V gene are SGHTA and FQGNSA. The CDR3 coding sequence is TGTGCCAGCAGCCCTTCGCTTGGGGGGAGTGAGCAGTTCTTC. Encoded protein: CASSPSLGGSEQFF.

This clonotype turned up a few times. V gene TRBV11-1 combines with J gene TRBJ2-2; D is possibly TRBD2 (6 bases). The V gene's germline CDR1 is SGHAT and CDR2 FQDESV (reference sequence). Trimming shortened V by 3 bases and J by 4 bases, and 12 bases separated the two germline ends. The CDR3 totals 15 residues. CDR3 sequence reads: CASSFSSAVTGELFF. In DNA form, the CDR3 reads TGTGCCAGCAGCTTCTCTAGCGCGGTCACCGGGGAGCTGTTTTTT.

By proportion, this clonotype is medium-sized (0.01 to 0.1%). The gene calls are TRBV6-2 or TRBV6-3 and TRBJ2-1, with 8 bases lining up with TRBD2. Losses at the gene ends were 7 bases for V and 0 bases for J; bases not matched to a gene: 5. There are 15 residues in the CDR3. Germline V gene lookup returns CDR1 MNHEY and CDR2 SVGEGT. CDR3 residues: CASIKSGGSYNEQFF. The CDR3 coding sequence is TGTGCCAGCATCAAAAGCGGGGGCTCCTACAATGAGCAGTTCTTC.

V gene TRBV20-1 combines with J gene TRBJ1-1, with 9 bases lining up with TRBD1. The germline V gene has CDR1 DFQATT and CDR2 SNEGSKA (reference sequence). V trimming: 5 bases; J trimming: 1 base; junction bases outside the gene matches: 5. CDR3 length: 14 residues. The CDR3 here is CSAPDRGGNTEAFF. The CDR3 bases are TGCAGTGCTCCGGACAGGGGCGGGAACACTGAAGCTTTCTTT.

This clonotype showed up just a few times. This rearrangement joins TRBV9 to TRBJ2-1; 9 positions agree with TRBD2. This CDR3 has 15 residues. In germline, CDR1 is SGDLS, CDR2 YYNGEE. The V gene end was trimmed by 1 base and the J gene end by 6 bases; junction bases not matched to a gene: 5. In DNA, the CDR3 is TGTGCCAGCAGCGTACGGCGGGAGGGGGTCAATGAGCAGTTCTTC. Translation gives CASSVRREGVNEQFF. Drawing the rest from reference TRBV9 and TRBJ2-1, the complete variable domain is DSGVTQTPKHLITATGQRVTLRCSPRSGDLSVYWYQQSLDQGLQFLIQYYNGEERAKGNILERFSAQQFPDLHSELNLSSLELGDSALYFCASSVRREGVNEQFFGPGTRLTVL.

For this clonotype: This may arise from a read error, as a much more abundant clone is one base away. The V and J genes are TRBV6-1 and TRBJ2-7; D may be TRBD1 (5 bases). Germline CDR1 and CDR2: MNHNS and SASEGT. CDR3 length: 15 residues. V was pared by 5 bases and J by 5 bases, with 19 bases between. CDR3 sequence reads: CASSPPPVWGHEQYF. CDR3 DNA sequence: TGTGCCAGCAGTCCACCTCCGGTGTGGGGCCACGAGCAGTACTTC.